This T cell receptor beta chain stems from a study of blood T cell repertoires in COVID-19. For the study at large: The United States, Italy and Spain provided the acute and convalescent COVID-19 samples.

TCRdb's copy holds only in-frame clones and misses some; the assay was immunoSEQ multiplex PCR. Of around 300,000 clones listed, more than 85% are singletons. Germline V CDR1 and CDR2: ENHRY, SYGVKD. The V gene end was trimmed by 10 bases and the J gene end by 1 base; junction bases not matched to a gene: 4. The CDR3 extends over 13 amino acids. The sample consisted of peripheral blood. The chain carries TRBV10-3 and TRBJ2-3; 8 bases fit TRBD2. This TCR was sampled from a woman younger than 45 with COVID-19, enrolled during active disease. For the CDR3, the DNA is TGTGCCAGCGCGACTAGCGGCACAGATACGCAGTATTTT. Translated: CASATSGTDTQYF.